Listed below are T cell receptor beta chains from one sample, sequenced in a study of cytomegalovirus exposure and HLA in healthy donors. Assay: immunoSEQ multiplex PCR; the TCRdb copy retains only in-frame clones and omits some. There are 95,000 to 150,000 clones in the sample; about three quarters occur only once, and 3% to 4.5% lies in the top ten. The material sequenced was PBMCs. The receptor source for this set is a man aged 30-40 years in good health and CMV-seronegative. The CDR3 runs from the conserved cysteine through the conserved F or W. D genes are given only for firm matches. Clone size is stated in some rows and not others, as once, few, many or a class when expanded.

>TRBD1|few|TRBV30|TRBJ2-1
TGTGCCTGGAGGGCCCCCGGGACAGGGTACCAGCAGTTCTTC
CAWRAPGTGYQQFF
>TRBD2|.|TRBV9|TRBJ2-1
TGTGCCAGCAGCGTAAGCGGACTAGCGGGGGGCAGTAACAATGAGCAGTTCTTC
CASSVSGLAGGSNNEQFF
>TRBD1|.|TRBV5-4|TRBJ2-7
TGTGCCAGCAGCTCCCCCCCCGGGACAGATTCCTACGAGCAGTACTTC
CASSSPPGTDSYEQYF
>TRBD2|.|TRBV4-1|TRBJ2-1
TGCGCCAGCAGCCAAACTAGCGGGGGGGCCCGGGAGCAGTTCTTC
CASSQTSGGAREQFF
>TRBD1|.|TRBV5-1|TRBJ2-7
TGCGCCAGCAGCCTTGGGGACGGGACAGGGGGCGACGAGCAGTACTTC
CASSLGDGTGGDEQYF
>.|few|TRBV5-6|TRBJ2-7
TGTGCCAGCAGCTTGTCTGCCTACGAGCAGTACTTC
CASSLSAYEQYF
>TRBD1|.|TRBV28|TRBJ1-4
TGTGCCAGGAGACAGGGCCCAGCAACTAATGAAAAACTGTTTTTT
CARRQGPATNEKLFF
>TRBD1|.|TRBV6-1|TRBJ1-1
TGTGCCAGCGCGGGACAGGGGAACACTGAAGCTTTCTTT
CASAGQGNTEAFF
>TRBD1|.|TRBV5-6|TRBJ2-7
TGTGCCAGCAGCTTATCACCCGGGACAGGGGTCTACGAGCAGTACTTC
CASSLSPGTGVYEQYF
>.|once|TRBV4-1|TRBJ2-3
TGCGCCAGCAGCCAAGATTTGGGAGGAGATACGCAGTATTTT
CASSQDLGGDTQYF
>.|once|TRBV5-1|TRBJ2-1
TGCGCCAGCAGCTTCCAACAGGGCCAGGGCAATGAGCAGTTCTTC
CASSFQQGQGNEQFF
>.|few|TRBV5-1|TRBJ1-1
TGCGCCAGCAGTTTTGGCAGGGGGAACACTGAAGCTTTCTTT
CASSFGRGNTEAFF
>.|.|TRBV7-2|TRBJ2-7
TGTGCCAGCAGCTTAGCGGAGAAATCCTACGAGCAGTACTTC
CASSLAEKSYEQYF
>TRBD1|.|TRBV5-4|TRBJ1-1
TGTGCCAGCAGCTTGGATGGGACAGGAGTCATGAACACTGAAGCTTTCTTT
CASSLDGTGVMNTEAFF
>.|.|TRBV19|TRBJ1-2
TGTGCCAGTAGCTCCCCTTTCGAGGAGGTCTATGGCTACACCTTC
CASSSPFEEVYGYTF
>.|.|TRBV5-1|TRBJ1-1
TGCGCCAGCAGCTATGAGCAGGGTATGAACACTGAAGCTTTCTTT
CASSYEQGMNTEAFF
>TRBD1|few|TRBV19|TRBJ1-6
TGTGCCAGTAGTATTATCTGGACAGGGAAGCTTTCACCCCTCCACTTT
CASSIIWTGKLSPLHF
>.|.|TRBV19|TRBJ2-7
TGTGCCAGTAGTATATCAGGATCCAGTGGGAGTTCCTACGAGCAGTACTTC
CASSISGSSGSSYEQYF
>.|.|TRBV19|TRBJ1-6
TGTGCCAGTAGTATAGCGGCTTGGGCACTTTCTTCGAATTCACCCCTCCACTTT
CASSIAAWALSSNSPLHF
>.|once|TRBV28|TRBJ1-2
TGTGCCAGCAGTTCGCCTGCTAGGAGCGAGGGCTACACCTTC
CASSSPARSEGYTF
>.|.|TRBV4-1|TRBJ2-5
TGCGCCAGCAGCCAATTGGGACTTGCCACCCCTAAAGAAGAAGAGACCCAGTACTTC
CASSQLGLATPKEEETQYF
>TRBD1|.|TRBV11-2|TRBJ1-1
TGTGCCAGCAGCTCACAGGGGAGCACTGAAGCTTTCTTT
CASSSQGSTEAFF
>.|few|TRBV2|TRBJ1-4
TGTGCCAGCAGTGACTTGGGGGCCGGTGAAAAACTGTTTTTT
CASSDLGAGEKLFF
>TRBD1|.|TRBV2|TRBJ1-2
TGTGCCAGCAGAGCGACAGGGGGCGACCCTGGCTACACCTTC
CASRATGGDPGYTF
>.|.|TRBV18|TRBJ1-1
TGTGCCAGCTCACCAGGGAGGGGGTCTTTCACTGAAGCTTTCTTT
CASSPGRGSFTEAFF
>.|.|TRBV11-2|TRBJ2-3
TGTGCCAGCAGCCTAGGGGTTGGAGGCGGTAAAGATACGCAGTATTTT
CASSLGVGGGKDTQYF
>.|once|TRBV7-8|TRBJ2-3
TGTGCCAGCCATGGCGGCCTCAGCACAGATACGCAGTATTTT
CASHGGLSTDTQYF
>TRBD1|.|TRBV5-4|TRBJ2-5
TGTGCCAGCAGCCGGGACAGGGAAGAGACCCAGTACTTC
CASSRDREETQYF
>.|.|TRBV6-5|TRBJ1-4
TGTGCCAGCAGTTACGCGTTCTCTAATGAAAAACTGTTTTTT
CASSYAFSNEKLFF
>.|few|TRBV28|TRBJ1-2
TGTGCCAGCCGGACTTTACGGGCAAACTATGGCTACACCTTC
CASRTLRANYGYTF
>TRBD1|few|TRBV5-1|TRBJ1-6
TGCGCCAGCAGCTTGGTACAGGGGGCGAGGAGCTCCTATAATTCACCCCTCCACTTT
CASSLVQGARSSYNSPLHF
>.|.|TRBV6-1|TRBJ1-4
TGTGCCAGCAGTGACGGGCGGGGATCACTGTTTTTT
CASSDGRGSLFF
>.|.|TRBV6-4|TRBJ2-1
TGTGCCAGCAGTGACCGCGGGGACCGATACAATGAGCAGTTCTTC
CASSDRGDRYNEQFF
>.|few|TRBV9|TRBJ2-5
TGTGCCAGCAGCGGGCCGGGCGGGGAGACCCAGTACTTC
CASSGPGGETQYF
>.|.|TRBV2|TRBJ2-6
TGTGCCAGGGACAGTAGCTCTGGGGCCAACGTCCTGACTTTC
CARDSSSGANVLTF
>.|.|TRBV6-5|TRBJ1-4
TGTGCCAGCAGTTCTGGCGGGTTTGAAAAACTGTTTTTT
CASSSGGFEKLFF
>.|.|TRBV15|TRBJ2-3
TGTGCCACCAGCACCTTGCTAGCAAGCAAGACAGATACGCAGTATTTT
CATSTLLASKTDTQYF
>TRBD1|.|TRBV5-4|TRBJ2-7
TGTGCCAGCAGCTTTCCGGGACAGGGTCCCTACGAGCAGTACTTC
CASSFPGQGPYEQYF
>.|.|TRBV15|TRBJ1-2
TGTGCCACCAGCAGAGATCGGACGGGGTCCTATGGCTACACCTTC
CATSRDRTGSYGYTF
>TRBD2|.|TRBV5-1|TRBJ2-3
TGCGCCAGCAGCTTGACTAGCGGGGGGTGGTATACGCAGTATTTT
CASSLTSGGWYTQYF
>TRBD2|.|TRBV7-8|TRBJ2-1
TGTGCCAGCAGCCGAACCCAGGGGAAGCGGGGGGGCCGCGATGAGCAGTTCTTC
CASSRTQGKRGGRDEQFF
>TRBD1|.|TRBV4-3|TRBJ2-6
TGCGCCAGCAGCCAATTAACAGGGGACTCTGGGGCCAACGTCCTGACTTTC
CASSQLTGDSGANVLTF
>.|.|TRBV7-9|TRBJ1-1
TGTGCCAGCAGCCCTGGGGGGGGGCTGTACACTGAAGCTTTCTTT
CASSPGGGLYTEAFF
>.|once|TRBV28|TRBJ1-4
TGTGCCAGCAGTGCTACTACAGGGTTCACTAATGAAAAACTGTTTTTT
CASSATTGFTNEKLFF
>.|.|TRBV7-6|TRBJ1-1
TGTGCCAGCAGCTTAGTTTCTACAGGAGAGAACACTGAAGCTTTCTTT
CASSLVSTGENTEAFF
>TRBD1|.|TRBV5-3|TRBJ2-3
TGTGCCAGAAGCCTCAATTATGGGACAGGGAAGAGTATTGCGACCGATACGCAGTATTTT
CARSLNYGTGKSIATDTQYF
>.|.|TRBV5-1|TRBJ1-1
TGCGCCAGCAGCTCCAAACACGGCGGCGGGACTGAAGCTTTCTTT
CASSSKHGGGTEAFF
>.|.|TRBV6-5|TRBJ2-7
TGTGCCAGCATCTCGGAACGGGGATTGGGCTACGAGCAGTACTTC
CASISERGLGYEQYF
>TRBD1|.|TRBV13|TRBJ2-4
TGTGCCAGCAGCCACCGGGACAGAAACATTCAGTACTTC
CASSHRDRNIQYF
>.|few|TRBV9|TRBJ1-2
TGTGCCAGCAGCAGGCCTGGCGGAGGCTATGGCTACACCTTC
CASSRPGGGYGYTF
>TRBD2|.|TRBV7-2|TRBJ2-7
TGTGCCAGCAGCCAGAGACTAGCGGGGGCGGGTGAGCAGTACTTC
CASSQRLAGAGEQYF
>.|.|TRBV6-5|TRBJ1-4
TGTGCCAGCAGTCCATCAACAACTAATGAAAAACTGTTTTTT
CASSPSTTNEKLFF